These T cell receptor beta chains were read from a single sample in a study of cytomegalovirus exposure and HLA in healthy donors. The repertoire was sequenced with immunoSEQ multiplex PCR; TCRdb's copy has only in-frame clones and lacks some. The sample lists around 250,000 clones, 85% to 90% occurring once. The specimen was PBMCs. The receptors were gathered from a young woman in good health and CMV-seronegative. Both conserved end residues are part of each CDR3. D genes are given only for firm matches. Where a row states a size, it is once, few, many or the class of an expanded clone; other rows omit it.

v_gene	d_gene	len	j_gene	abundance	CDR3nt	CDR3aa
TRBV11-2	-	14	TRBJ1-3	-	TGTGCCAGCACCCAAGGGCAGGGCGCAAACACCATATATTTT	CASTQGQGANTIYF
TRBV7-2	TRBD2	16	TRBJ2-3	once	TGTGCCAGCAGCTTCTCAAGACTAGCGGGGGCAGATACGCAGTATTTT	CASSFSRLAGADTQYF
TRBV2	TRBD2	16	TRBJ2-1	-	TGTGCCAGCAGTGTGGGACTAGCGCTACCCTACAATGAGCAGTTCTTC	CASSVGLALPYNEQFF
TRBV27	-	13	TRBJ1-1	-	TGTGCCAGCATTGCCCTTCGCAGGACTGAAGCTTTCTTT	CASIALRRTEAFF
TRBV4-1	-	17	TRBJ1-2	once	TGCGCCAGCAGCCAAGAGGGGGCAGGCCAACAGTTCTATGGCTACACCTTC	CASSQEGAGQQFYGYTF
TRBV10-1	-	14	TRBJ1-1	-	TGCGCCAGCAGTGGAGGGGACTCGAACACTGAAGCTTTCTTT	CASSGGDSNTEAFF
TRBV21-1	-	15	TRBJ1-6	-	TGTGCCAGCAGCAAACAGGGACAGGGTATGACACCCCTCCACTTT	CASSKQGQGMTPLHF
TRBV28	-	13	TRBJ1-1	-	TGTGCCAGCAGACCAACAGGGTGGACTGAAGCTTTCTTT	CASRPTGWTEAFF
TRBV7-8	TRBD1	15	TRBJ1-1	-	TGTGCCAGCAGCCTCCGGGACAGGTCTAACACTGAAGCTTTCTTT	CASSLRDRSNTEAFF
TRBV7-9	TRBD1	15	TRBJ2-7	-	TGTGCCAGCAGCTCCCAGGGGGCCGGGTTCGTCGAGCAGTACTTC	CASSSQGAGFVEQYF
TRBV6-1	-	15	TRBJ1-6	-	TGTGCCAGCAGACCCCCGGGCAGGGGTAATTCACCCCTCCACTTT	CASRPPGRGNSPLHF
TRBV28	TRBD1	15	TRBJ1-4	-	TGTGCCAGCTGGGACAGAGGTGCAACTAATGAAAAACTGTTTTTT	CASWDRGATNEKLFF
TRBV29-1	-	13	TRBJ1-1	-	TGCAGCGCCGAACAGCATATGAACACTGAAGCTTTCTTT	CSAEQHMNTEAFF
TRBV5-1	-	14	TRBJ1-6	few	TGCGCCAGCAGCCCTGCGGCGGGGAATTCACCCCTCCACTTT	CASSPAAGNSPLHF
TRBV28	-	15	TRBJ1-3	-	TGTGCCAGCAGTTCGCCGGGACTGCCTGGAAACACCATATATTTT	CASSSPGLPGNTIYF
TRBV5-4	-	13	TRBJ1-2	-	TGTGCCAGCAGCTTGGCCCGGAGAAAAGGCTACACCTTC	CASSLARRKGYTF
TRBV6-5	-	13	TRBJ1-5	-	TGTGCCAGCAGTTATTCAGACGGGCAGCCCCAGCATTTT	CASSYSDGQPQHF
TRBV30	-	13	TRBJ1-3	-	TGTGCCTGGAGTTTTGAACGGCGGGACACCATATATTTT	CAWSFERRDTIYF
TRBV5-1	TRBD1	15	TRBJ1-5	-	TGCGCCAGCAGCTTACAGGGGAGTAGCAATCAGCCCCAGCATTTT	CASSLQGSSNQPQHF
TRBV27	TRBD2	19	TRBJ2-3	-	TGTGCCAGCAGTCTTTATCCGGGACTAGCGGGGCGGAGCACAGATACGCAGTATTTT	CASSLYPGLAGRSTDTQYF
TRBV5-1	-	17	TRBJ1-1	-	TGCGCCAGCAGCTTGGTTGCCGGCACAGGGCAGAACACTGAAGCTTTCTTT	CASSLVAGTGQNTEAFF
TRBV19	-	18	TRBJ1-5	-	TGTGCCAGTAGTATAGGGCCCCCTTGGGGGGAAGACAATCAGCCCCAGCATTTT	CASSIGPPWGEDNQPQHF
TRBV9	-	14	TRBJ2-2	-	TGTGCCAGCAGCGCAGAGGGGGGGACCGGGGAGCTGTTTTTT	CASSAEGGTGELFF
TRBV5-4	-	13	TRBJ2-5	-	TGTGCCAGTAGCGCGTTCGCGTTGGAGACCCAGTACTTC	CASSAFALETQYF
TRBV2	TRBD2	15	TRBJ2-1	-	TGTGCCAGCAGTGAAAGCGGGGCCAAAGAAAATGAGCAGTTCTTC	CASSESGAKENEQFF
TRBV5-4	-	15	TRBJ2-3	-	TGTGCCAGCAGCTTAAGCGGGACATACACAGATACGCAGTATTTT	CASSLSGTYTDTQYF
TRBV9	-	15	TRBJ1-6	once	TGTGCCAGCAGCCCACGCGGGGAAATTAATTCACCCCTCCACTTT	CASSPRGEINSPLHF